This TCR beta chain was profiled in a study of vaccination and CD4 T cells after COVID-19 (dated by TCRdb to between 2021 and 2022). Broadly, across the study: SARS-CoV-2 positivity had been established in the convalescent patients by nasal swab PCR, and mild disease was recorded in under ten of these patients and severe disease in one. Six males and four females were included in the convalescent cohort, with two Hispanic individuals, seven Caucasians, two Asians and one multiracial person represented. Two doses of either the Pfizer-BioNTech BNT162b2 vaccine (n=8) or the Moderna mRNA-1273 vaccine (n=2) were administered to participants. Post-COVID blood samples were collected from convalescent patients a median of around 100 days after diagnosis, with a range of roughly 30 to 161 days. Post-vaccine blood samples were collected a median of around 10 weeks after the second vaccine dose, ranging from about 12 to 250 days. Overlapping spike peptide pools from SARS-CoV-2 and from the common cold coronaviruses HCoV-NL63, HCoV-OC43 and HCoV-229E were used as culture stimuli. Control cultures received a CEFX viral epitope pool as the positive control, an HIV-1 Nef peptide pool as the negative control, or no peptide. In under twelve COVID-19 convalescent patients and several infection-naive healthy vaccine recipients, researchers compared the spike-specific CD4+ TCR repertoire from before mRNA vaccination with the repertoire from after. Beyond this particular receptor, the publication reports: Only a relatively small number of convalescent patients were included in the study, and early timepoints following natural infection were not analyzed. Of the vaccine-specific clones found in convalescent patients, nearly all (304 of 307) were mono-reactive for SARS-CoV-2 spike instead of being cross-reactive with common cold coronaviruses. An increase in the median number of SARS-CoV-2-reactive clonotypes from 20 to 25 after infection to 35 to 40 after vaccination was observed, but the change was not found to be significant. Among convalescent patients, a median about 86% of the SARS-CoV-2-reactive clones seen after vaccination appeared only after vaccination, which suggests priming specific to the vaccine.

The sample's treatment or condition label, decoded: approximately nine-day PBMC culture with coronavirus spike peptide pools or control peptides (ViraFEST assay). The study used the ViraFEST assay, which expanded antigen-specific T cells with peptide pools and then identified expanded clonotypes by TCR sequencing. The convalescent patients' positive SARS-CoV-2 PCR tests were from March to December 2020, which was before the Alpha, Beta and Delta variants emerged in the United States. Each well held 2 million or so PBMCs cultured in IMDM containing around 5% human AB serum and 9 to 10 IU/ml IL-2, with about 10 ug/ml peptide pools added. Half of the culture medium was replaced with fresh IL-2-containing medium on days 3 and 7. Once the cells had been in culture for about 10 days, the EasySep CD4+ T cell isolation kit was used to isolate CD4+ T cells by negative selection. PBMCs were separated from whole blood using Ficoll-Paque Plus gradient centrifugation and then either used fresh or cryopreserved at -140C. In general, triplicate wells were set up for every culture condition.

CDR1 and CDR2 were assigned from the germline V gene (reference sequence) as DFQATT and SNEGSKA. Trimming takes 6 bases off V and 2 bases off J; junction bases not matched to a gene: 7. The CDR3 contains 14 residues, cysteine and phenylalanine counted. Left in the record is the CDR3 DNA by itself, 42 bases read in frame from the first base. The library was prepared using PCR. DNA from cultured CD4+ T cells was subjected to TCR sequencing with the Oncomine TCR Beta short-read assay at the Johns Hopkins FTIC core. Genomic DNA was extracted from the cultured CD4+ T cells with the QIAamp micro DNA kit. Oncomine TCR Beta libraries from cultured CD4+ T cells were pooled with unique dual indexes and sequenced on an Illumina iSeq 100. Processing in the source paper ran as follows. Non-productive sequences were removed, and CDR3s not starting with C, not ending with F or W, or shorter than 7 amino acids were discarded. Antigen-specific clonotypes were identified using the MANAFEST web application through comparison of peptide-stimulated wells with reference and other culture wells. Positive clones required FDR below 0.05, an odds ratio above 5, and productive frequency above 0.1% in at least two of three replicate wells. Cross-reactive clonotypes were defined as significantly expanded in both SARS-CoV-2 spike wells and at least one common cold coronavirus spike condition. Similarity between CDR3 sequences was evaluated in R version 3.6.1 using Levenshtein distances (stringdist) and unrooted phylogenetic trees (ape). TCRdb reran the public reads through fastp at Q25 and MiXCR, keeping productive beta chains. Each CDR3 protein gets just one entry, which takes the most common genes and DNA from the rows behind it. These V and J calls are TCRdb output, not the study's own analysis. This sample holds 8,500 or so distinct CDR3 sequences; 50% to 60% were observed only once. Of the sample, roughly a quarter falls within the top ten clones.

This clonotype was seen a few times. This clone's antigen is unknown. No quality values exist for individual bases; no much larger clone is one base distant. This TCR came from a human donor who had recovered from COVID-19. This receptor chain uses TRBV20-1 and TRBJ2-7; TRBD2 agrees with 10 junctional bases. The specimen was CD4+ T cells from blood, cultured in vitro. At the DNA level, the sequence is TGCAGTGCGGTCACTAGCGGGGCTACCTACGAGCAGTACTTC. This codes for CSAVTSGATYEQYF.